These T cell receptor beta chains were read from a single sample in a study of shared clonotypes between healthy human individuals. The data were produced by immunoSEQ multiplex PCR, yet TCRdb's version contains in-frame clones alone and is incomplete. This table has about 2.4 million clones, over 85% appearing once. What was sequenced was naive CD4+ T cells from PBMCs. These receptors were taken from a man younger than 35 in good health. Some clones in this sample may be carry-over from other donors' samples. Both conserved end residues are part of each CDR3. D genes are given only for firm matches. Clone size is shown for a subset of rows, as once, few, many or a class of expanded clone.

cdr3_aa: CASSLGLGGLEQYF; cdr3_nt: TGTGCCAGCAGCTTGGGACTAGGGGGGCTGGAGCAGTACTTC; clone_size: NA; v_call: TRBV14; d_call: TRBD2; j_call: TRBJ2-7
cdr3_aa: CASSLRTSYEQYF; cdr3_nt: TGTGCCAGCAGTTTAAGGACCTCCTACGAGCAGTACTTC; clone_size: once; v_call: TRBV28; d_call: NA; j_call: TRBJ2-7
cdr3_aa: CASSISAGVWDTQYF; cdr3_nt: TGTGCCAGTAGTATTTCAGCGGGAGTATGGGATACGCAGTATTTT; clone_size: once; v_call: TRBV19; d_call: TRBD2; j_call: TRBJ2-3
cdr3_aa: CASSLWPLKDTQYF; cdr3_nt: TGTGCCAGCAGCTTGTGGCCCCTTAAGGATACGCAGTATTTT; clone_size: NA; v_call: TRBV5-8; d_call: NA; j_call: TRBJ2-3
cdr3_aa: CASSPQLANYGYTF; cdr3_nt: TGTGCCAGCAGCCCCCAGTTAGCTAACTATGGCTACACCTTC; clone_size: NA; v_call: TRBV4-2; d_call: NA; j_call: TRBJ1-2
cdr3_aa: CASSLEGGREQFF; cdr3_nt: TGCGCCAGCAGCTTGGAAGGGGGCCGTGAGCAGTTCTTC; clone_size: NA; v_call: TRBV5-1; d_call: TRBD1; j_call: TRBJ2-1
cdr3_aa: CASSGQGPRTDTQYF; cdr3_nt: TGCGCCAGCAGCGGCCAGGGGCCCCGCACAGATACGCAGTATTTT; clone_size: NA; v_call: TRBV5-1; d_call: NA; j_call: TRBJ2-3
cdr3_aa: CASSSRQGANGYTF; cdr3_nt: TGTGCCAGCAGCTCCCGACAGGGGGCTAATGGCTACACCTTC; clone_size: NA; v_call: TRBV11-2; d_call: TRBD1; j_call: TRBJ1-2
cdr3_aa: CASSPTGGPSYNEQFF; cdr3_nt: TGTGCCAGCAGCCCCACCGGCGGACCATCCTACAATGAGCAGTTCTTC; clone_size: once; v_call: TRBV13; d_call: NA; j_call: TRBJ2-1
cdr3_aa: CASSGEGAGQYF; cdr3_nt: TGTGCCAGCTCAGGGGAAGGGGCCGGCCAGTACTTC; clone_size: NA; v_call: TRBV18; d_call: NA; j_call: TRBJ2-7
cdr3_aa: CASSQDPSRIDQPQHF; cdr3_nt: TGCGCCAGCAGTCAGGATCCCTCCAGGATTGATCAGCCCCAGCATTTT; clone_size: NA; v_call: TRBV23-1; d_call: NA; j_call: TRBJ1-5
cdr3_aa: CASILDRGSVYEQYF; cdr3_nt: TGTGCCAGCATCCTAGACAGGGGGAGCGTTTACGAGCAGTACTTC; clone_size: NA; v_call: TRBV27; d_call: TRBD1; j_call: TRBJ2-7
cdr3_aa: CASSETRSSYNEQFF; cdr3_nt: TGTGCCAGCAGTGAGACCCGGAGCTCCTACAATGAGCAGTTCTTC; clone_size: NA; v_call: TRBV6-1; d_call: NA; j_call: TRBJ2-1
cdr3_aa: CASRDRGSGNTIYF; cdr3_nt: TGTGCCAGCAGGGACAGGGGATCTGGAAACACCATATATTTT; clone_size: NA; v_call: TRBV7-2; d_call: TRBD1; j_call: TRBJ1-3
cdr3_aa: CASSRSGDQPQHF; cdr3_nt: TGTGCCAGCAGCCGTTCCGGGGATCAGCCCCAGCATTTT; clone_size: NA; v_call: TRBV7-9; d_call: NA; j_call: TRBJ1-5
cdr3_aa: CASSHLGREGRETQYF; cdr3_nt: TGTGCCAGCAGCCACCTTGGGCGGGAGGGTCGGGAGACCCAGTACTTC; clone_size: NA; v_call: TRBV6-6; d_call: TRBD2; j_call: TRBJ2-5
cdr3_aa: CASSQENGVVLRGQFF; cdr3_nt: TGTGCCAGCAGCCAAGAAAATGGAGTAGTGTTAAGGGGGCAGTTCTTC; clone_size: NA; v_call: TRBV4-2; d_call: NA; j_call: TRBJ2-1
cdr3_aa: CAISEQVSTDTQYF; cdr3_nt: TGTGCCATCAGTGAGCAGGTTAGCACAGATACGCAGTATTTT; clone_size: NA; v_call: TRBV10-3; d_call: NA; j_call: TRBJ2-3
cdr3_aa: CASSLAHVRRTYEQYF; cdr3_nt: TGTGCCAGCAGCTTAGCGCATGTTAGGAGGACCTACGAGCAGTACTTC; clone_size: NA; v_call: TRBV7-6; d_call: NA; j_call: TRBJ2-7
cdr3_aa: CASSMGYGYTF; cdr3_nt: TGTGCCAGCTCCATGGGCTATGGCTACACCTTC; clone_size: NA; v_call: TRBV28; d_call: NA; j_call: TRBJ1-2
cdr3_aa: CASRRTGGEWSGANVLTF; cdr3_nt: TGTGCCAGCAGAAGGACAGGGGGCGAGTGGTCTGGGGCCAACGTCCTGACTTTC; clone_size: NA; v_call: TRBV7-3; d_call: TRBD1; j_call: TRBJ2-6
cdr3_aa: CASSLGQGVETQYF; cdr3_nt: TGTGCCAGCAGCTTGGGACAGGGTGTAGAGACCCAGTACTTC; clone_size: NA; v_call: TRBV7-2; d_call: TRBD1; j_call: TRBJ2-5
cdr3_aa: CASSQGLNRKEAFF; cdr3_nt: TGCGCCAGCAGCCAAGGCCTTAACAGGAAAGAGGCTTTCTTT; clone_size: NA; v_call: TRBV4-3; d_call: NA; j_call: TRBJ1-1
cdr3_aa: CARSLAVNEQFF; cdr3_nt: TGTGCCAGAAGCTTGGCTGTCAATGAGCAGTTCTTC; clone_size: NA; v_call: TRBV5-3; d_call: NA; j_call: TRBJ2-1
cdr3_aa: CASSQVLSRSDTDTQYF; cdr3_nt: TGCGCCAGCAGCCAAGTTCTCTCGCGGAGCGACACAGATACGCAGTATTTT; clone_size: NA; v_call: TRBV4-1; d_call: NA; j_call: TRBJ2-3
cdr3_aa: CASHQELGRPGNTIYF; cdr3_nt: TGTGCCAGCCATCAGGAATTAGGACGTCCTGGAAACACCATATATTTT; clone_size: once; v_call: TRBV2; d_call: NA; j_call: TRBJ1-3
cdr3_aa: CASRQGGANVLTF; cdr3_nt: TGTGCCAGCAGACAGGGGGGGGCCAACGTCCTGACTTTC; clone_size: once; v_call: TRBV6-5; d_call: TRBD1; j_call: TRBJ2-6
cdr3_aa: CASSFGGSRGEQYF; cdr3_nt: TGTGCCAGCAGTTTTGGAGGGTCTCGGGGCGAGCAGTACTTC; clone_size: NA; v_call: TRBV28; d_call: NA; j_call: TRBJ2-7
cdr3_aa: CASSKVLRANYGYTF; cdr3_nt: TGTGCCAGCAGCAAAGTCCTCCGAGCTAACTATGGCTACACCTTC; clone_size: NA; v_call: TRBV21-1; d_call: NA; j_call: TRBJ1-2
cdr3_aa: CASRLAGSGELFF; cdr3_nt: TGCGCCAGCCGACTAGCGGGGTCCGGGGAGCTGTTTTTT; clone_size: NA; v_call: TRBV5-1; d_call: TRBD2; j_call: TRBJ2-2
cdr3_aa: CASSPHRTFWGQLMSPLHF; cdr3_nt: TGTGCCAGCAGCCCCCATAGGACATTTTGGGGACAGCTAATGTCACCCCTCCACTTT; clone_size: NA; v_call: TRBV7-7; d_call: TRBD1; j_call: TRBJ1-6
cdr3_aa: CAGHRDRGSNTGELFF; cdr3_nt: TGTGCCGGCCACCGGGACAGGGGGTCGAACACCGGGGAGCTGTTTTTT; clone_size: NA; v_call: TRBV30; d_call: TRBD1; j_call: TRBJ2-2
cdr3_aa: CSVEDRGRETQYF; cdr3_nt: TGCAGCGTTGAAGATAGGGGCAGAGAGACCCAGTACTTC; clone_size: NA; v_call: TRBV29-1; d_call: NA; j_call: TRBJ2-5
cdr3_aa: CASSQGQGRDSPLHF; cdr3_nt: TGCGCCAGCAGCCAGGGGCAGGGGAGAGATTCACCCCTCCACTTT; clone_size: NA; v_call: TRBV4-1; d_call: NA; j_call: TRBJ1-6
cdr3_aa: CASSLARGHPTDTQYF; cdr3_nt: TGTGCCAGCAGCTTGGCCCGGGGACACCCCACAGATACGCAGTATTTT; clone_size: NA; v_call: TRBV5-6; d_call: NA; j_call: TRBJ2-3
cdr3_aa: CASSPTGERNIQYF; cdr3_nt: TGCGCCAGCAGCCCGACAGGGGAGAGGAACATTCAGTACTTC; clone_size: NA; v_call: TRBV5-1; d_call: TRBD1; j_call: TRBJ2-4
cdr3_aa: CSGYGATNEKLFF; cdr3_nt: TGCAGCGGATACGGAGCAACTAATGAAAAACTGTTTTTT; clone_size: once; v_call: TRBV29-1; d_call: NA; j_call: TRBJ1-4
cdr3_aa: CAWRPPGLAGNTQYF; cdr3_nt: TGTGCCTGGAGGCCTCCGGGACTAGCGGGTAATACGCAGTATTTT; clone_size: NA; v_call: TRBV30; d_call: TRBD2; j_call: TRBJ2-3
cdr3_aa: CASSGQGQGNTEAFF; cdr3_nt: TGTGCCAGCAGTGGTCAGGGACAGGGGAACACTGAAGCTTTCTTT; clone_size: NA; v_call: TRBV6-1; d_call: TRBD1; j_call: TRBJ1-1